The present T cell receptor (beta chain) was sequenced within a study of blood T cells in healthy people across ages. Background on the study: About one barcoded beta molecule per two T cells came from capture by template switching. Points from the study as a whole: Naive and antigen-experienced cells were not separated, limiting conclusive comparison. The unknown donor CMV status may have confounded expanded clonotype changes. Naive T cell percentage strongly correlated with TCR beta diversity.

Together with a sample-barcoded 5' primer, a J-beta primer mix was included in a second PCR lasting about 7 to 12 cycles. TCRdb fed the 5' RACE reads into MiXCR, producing one record per CDR3 protein. The profile covers more than 1.4 million distinct CDR3 sequences, with 42% appearing a single time and around 8% taken by the ten largest. A remark on this clonotype: The antigen is unknown.

V shed 1 base, J shed 7 bases, and the junction held 10 bases outside the gene matches. This CDR3 comprises 15 residues. Sequencing was performed on blood. The clonotype comes from a young woman in good health. The rearrangement joins TRBV12-3 or TRBV12-4 to TRBJ2-7, with 7 bases that match TRBD2. CDR3 bases: TGTGCCAGCAGTTTAGGATCTAGCGGAGGATTGGAGCAGTACTTC. The encoded protein is CASSLGSSGGLEQYF.